The rows below give T cell receptor beta chains drawn from one sample of a study of blood T cell repertoires in COVID-19. TCRdb's table, derived via immunoSEQ multiplex PCR, lists solely in-frame clones and lacks some. Altogether under 200,000 clones are present, under 85% being singletons, with the ten largest covering about 6.5%. Sequenced sample: peripheral blood. These receptor sequences come from a woman between 40 and 50 years old with acute or convalescent COVID-19. Each CDR3 is given with its conserved first and last residue.

j_gene: TRBJ2-1; v_gene: TRBV14; CDR3aa: CASRLAGHNEQFF
j_gene: TRBJ2-3; v_gene: TRBV28; CDR3aa: CASRNGGLTDTQYF
j_gene: TRBJ1-5; v_gene: TRBV28; CDR3aa: CASSLSGVRQPQHF
j_gene: TRBJ2-7; v_gene: TRBV7-2; CDR3aa: CASSNTGTYEQYF
j_gene: TRBJ1-6; v_gene: TRBV5-1; CDR3aa: CASSLSLDRRNSPLHF
j_gene: TRBJ2-1; v_gene: TRBV11-2; CDR3aa: CASSLFSREGWNEQFF
j_gene: TRBJ2-1; v_gene: TRBV7-6; CDR3aa: CASSLDQLAHEQFF
j_gene: TRBJ2-6; v_gene: TRBV28; CDR3aa: CASSLRFSGANVLTF
j_gene: TRBJ1-3; v_gene: TRBV3-1/TRBV3-2; CDR3aa: CASSRSGTGANTIYF
j_gene: TRBJ2-7; v_gene: TRBV3-1/TRBV3-2; CDR3aa: CASSQGMSWRQGGYEQYF
j_gene: TRBJ1-2; v_gene: TRBV5-1; CDR3aa: CASSLEAGNYGYTF
j_gene: TRBJ1-1; v_gene: TRBV28; CDR3aa: CASISLTEAFF
j_gene: TRBJ2-3; v_gene: TRBV5-1; CDR3aa: CASSWGGGVGTDTQYF
j_gene: TRBJ2-3; v_gene: TRBV2; CDR3aa: CASRPGQGTDTQYF
j_gene: TRBJ2-7; v_gene: TRBV5-6; CDR3aa: CASRKQGSNEQYF
j_gene: TRBJ2-5; v_gene: TRBV6-8; CDR3aa: CASQHGPSGRGQETQYF